This T cell receptor beta chain was sequenced during a study of T cell responses to AZD1222 COVID-19 vaccine. General study points: A mostly white British donor set with more females was recruited, and clonal diversity was possibly underestimated. As reported, nearly half of all spike-specific TCRs target variant regions that are unmutated.

TCRdb's copy holds only in-frame clones and misses some; the assay was immunoSEQ multiplex PCR. The repertoire consists of around 130,000 clones, with 90% to 95% occurring once and the leading ten covering about 3%. Germline values: CDR1 SNHLY, CDR2 FYNNEI. V was pared by 6 bases and J by 0 bases, with 11 bases between. The CDR3 is 14 residues long. Regarding this clone: The antigen is unknown.

The chain employs TRBV2 and TRBJ2-5; D uncertain. This receptor was obtained from an adult in good health. Sequences were derived from peripheral blood, sampled on day 0 of AZD1222 vaccination. The CDR3 DNA follows: TGTGCCAGCAGGGGTGAACGGTACCAAGAGACCCAGTACTTC. This encodes CASRGERYQETQYF. The whole variable domain, filled in from reference TRBV2 and TRBJ2-5, reads EPEVTQTPSHQVTQMGQEVILRCVPISNHLYFYWYRQILGQKVEFLVSFYNNEISEKSEIFDDQFSVERPDGSNFTLKIRSTKLEDSAMYFCASRGERYQETQYFGPGTRLLVL.